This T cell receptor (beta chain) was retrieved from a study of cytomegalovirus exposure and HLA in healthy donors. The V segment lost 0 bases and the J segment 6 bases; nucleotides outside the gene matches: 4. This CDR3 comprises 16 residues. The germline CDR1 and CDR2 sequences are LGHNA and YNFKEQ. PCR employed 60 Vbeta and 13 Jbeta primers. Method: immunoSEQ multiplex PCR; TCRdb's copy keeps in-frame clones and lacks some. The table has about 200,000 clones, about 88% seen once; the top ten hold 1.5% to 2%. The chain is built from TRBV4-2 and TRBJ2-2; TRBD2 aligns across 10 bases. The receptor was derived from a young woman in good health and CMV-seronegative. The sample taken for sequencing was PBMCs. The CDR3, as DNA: TGTGCCAGCAGCCAAGATGCAGCGGGAGGGTCCGGGGAGCTGTTTTTT. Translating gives CASSQDAAGGSGELFF.